This T cell receptor beta chain stems from a study of vaccination and CD4 T cells after COVID-19. Treatment specified: approximately 11-day PBMC culture with coronavirus spike peptide pools or control peptides (ViraFEST assay). The assay that was used to sequence DNA from cultured CD4+ T cells was the Oncomine TCR Beta short-read assay. TCRdb re-derived calls from the PCR reads in MiXCR, one entry per CDR3 protein. The sample lists under 25,000 distinct CDR3 sequences; around 42% were seen once. Trimming shortened V by 0 bases and J by 6 bases, and 11 bases separated the two germline ends. CDR1 SGHDN and CDR2 FVKESK come from the germline V gene. CDR3 size: 14 residues. Turning to this clonotype: The antigen remains unidentified.

This rearrangement joins TRBV14 to TRBJ1-1; D call uncertain. The origin of this receptor is a human donor with COVID-19. The specimen sequenced was cultured CD4+ T cells from blood. CDR3 bases: TGTGCCAGCAGCCAAGAGGTTTTGTCGGCTGAAGCTTTCTTT. Translating it yields CASSQEVLSAEAFF. Based on the CDR3 plus reference TRBV14 and TRBJ1-1, the full variable domain is EAGVTQFPSHSVIEKGQTVTLRCDPISGHDNLYWYRRVMGKEIKFLLHFVKESKQDESGMPNNRFLAERTGGTYSTLKVQPAELEDSGVYFCASSQEVLSAEAFFGQGTRLTVV.